This T cell receptor (beta chain) was obtained from a study of shared clonotypes between healthy human individuals. This CDR3 spans 14 amino acids. Germline V gene sequence: CDR1 SGHVS, CDR2 FQNEAQ. V lost 2 bases and J lost 6, with 12 bases in between. This clone was detected only once. Method: immunoSEQ multiplex PCR; TCRdb's copy keeps in-frame clones and lacks some. The data contain around 2.5 million clones, under 95% of them seen just once; the ten biggest clones take up approximately 0.36%. J is TRBJ2-3 and V is TRBV7-8; TRBD2 is a possible D gene (5 bases). Sequencing used naive CD4+ T cells from PBMCs. Sample subset: CD45RA+ positively selected. The receptor was isolated from a man between 18 and 29 years old in good health. Some clones in this sample may be carry-over from other donors' samples. The CDR3 protein is CASSLQISADTQYF. The CDR3, as DNA: TGTGCCAGCAGCTTACAGATTAGCGCGGATACGCAGTATTTT.